A single sample gave rise to the 21 T cell receptor beta chains below, sequenced in a study of blood T cells in healthy people across ages. Using a J-beta primer mix together with a sample-barcoded 5' primer, a second PCR was run for about 6 to 12 cycles. From the 5' RACE reads, TCRdb called clonotypes with MiXCR, one entry per CDR3 protein. This sample has 920,000 or so distinct CDR3 sequences, with 45% found just once. Material for sequencing was blood. The origin of the receptors is a woman between 55 and 75 years old in good health.

In this sample, this clonotype turned up once. V and J are TRBV7-2 and TRBJ2-3; D possibly corresponds to TRBD2 (6 bases). V was clipped by 5 bases and J by 1 base, with 13 bases between them. The CDR3 covers 15 residues. The V gene's germline CDR1 is SGHTA and CDR2 FQGNSA. CDR3 residues: CASSRGTFGTDTQYF. The CDR3 bases are TGTGCCAGCAGCCGCGGGACTTTCGGCACAGATACGCAGTATTTT.

This chain joins TRBV27 and TRBJ2-5; tentative D call: TRBD2 (5 bases). Germline V gives CDR1 MNHEY, CDR2 SMNVEV (reference sequence). The length of the CDR3 is 11 residues. V was pared by 2 bases and J by 9 bases, with 7 bases between. This CDR3 is CASSLGGAQYF. The CDR3 DNA is TGTGCCAGCAGTTTAGGAGGCGCCCAGTACTTC.

The rearrangement links TRBV6-4 to TRBJ1-5; 8 nucleotides agree with TRBD1. V gave up 3 bases and J gave up 2 bases; unmatched junction bases: 9. The CDR3 length is 17 residues. Looked up from germline, CDR1 is MRHNA and CDR2 is SNTAGT. The CDR3 sequence: CASSEGTGPLCNQPQHF. DNA for the CDR3: TGTGCCAGCAGTGAAGGGACAGGTCCCCTGTGCAATCAGCCCCAGCATTTT.

This rearrangement joins TRBV29-1 to TRBJ1-5; D remains unclear. This CDR3 has 12 amino acids. V was cut by 5 bases and J by 4 bases, with 9 bases left in between. Germline CDR1 is SQVTM and CDR2 is ANQGSEA. The CDR3: CSVLDGNQPQHF. In DNA form, the CDR3 reads TGCAGCGTTCTCGACGGTAATCAGCCCCAGCATTTT.

This clonotype was counted only a few times. The chain carries TRBV7-2 and TRBJ2-3, with D perhaps matching TRBD1 or TRBD2 (5 bases each). The CDR3 runs 15 residues. V was trimmed by 5 bases and J by 6 bases, leaving 18 bases between them. Germline CDR1 is SGHTA and CDR2 is FQGNSA. The CDR3, as DNA: TGTGCCAGCAGCACCCGGGACCCCCGCCCCGATACGCAGTATTTT. Its protein is CASSTRDPRPDTQYF.

This clonotype was found a few times. The CDR3 spells CASTPTASTYEQYF. The CDR3 bases are TGCGCCAGCACCCCGACAGCCTCGACCTACGAGCAGTACTTC. The chain uses TRBV5-1 and TRBJ2-7, with D possibly TRBD1 on 5 matching bases. Trimming cost V 6 bases and J 2 bases, with 15 bases left between them. This CDR3 is 14 amino acids long. Germline V lookup: CDR1 SGHRS, CDR2 YFSETQ.

The chain couples TRBV20-1 to TRBJ2-7; a possible D gene is TRBD1 (7 bases). Trimming removed 6 bases at V and 2 bases at J, with 14 bases between. CDR1 is DFQATT and CDR2 is SNEGSKA in the germline V gene (reference sequence). The CDR3 sequence is 13 residues long. The CDR3 region has the DNA TGCAGTGCCTCTGGAGGGGGCACCTACGAGCAGTACTTC. It is translated as CSASGGGTYEQYF.

The rearrangement joins TRBV5-1 to TRBJ1-2; 7 bases map to TRBD1. CDR1 and CDR2 from the germline V gene are SGHRS and YFSETQ. The length of the CDR3 is 14 residues. V lost 4 bases, J lost 3 bases, and 6 bases stayed unmatched. The CDR3 DNA sequence: TGCGCCAGCAGCCCGGATGGACAGGACTATGGCTACACCTTC. Amino acid sequence: CASSPDGQDYGYTF.

The table lists this clonotype with a few counts. V gene TRBV27 combines with J gene TRBJ2-1; 9 nucleotides match TRBD1. V lost 5 bases and J lost 0; bases outside the gene matches: 11. CDR1 is MNHEY and CDR2 is SMNVEV in the germline V gene (reference sequence). This CDR3 is 18 amino acids long. The CDR3 region has the DNA TGTGCCAGCAGTCCCTCTCGGACAGGGGTTAGCTCCTACAATGAGCAGTTCTTC. It specifies CASSPSRTGVSSYNEQFF.

This clonotype has just a few counts. V usage is TRBV4-1 and J usage is TRBJ2-1, with D possibly matching TRBD1 (5 bases). V was pared by 3 bases and J by 5 bases, with 17 bases between. In germline, CDR1 is MGHRA, CDR2 YSYEKL. CDR3 length equals 16 residues. In nucleotides, the CDR3 is TGCGCCAGCAGCCATCCGACCCAGGGCGTGGACAATGAGCAGTTCTTC. Translating gives CASSHPTQGVDNEQFF.

Many counts were recorded for this clonotype. The chain is built from TRBV20-1 and TRBJ2-5; 14 bases are a match to TRBD2. J was trimmed by 5 bases and V by 6 bases; bases with no gene match: 8. The CDR3 covers 15 residues. Germline V CDR1 and CDR2: DFQATT, SNEGSKA (reference sequence). CDR3 bases: TGCAGTGCGGTCCCGGGACTAGCGGGAGAGGAGACCCAGTACTTC. Amino acid sequence: CSAVPGLAGEETQYF.

This clonotype was picked up a small number of times. The chain uses TRBV7-9 and TRBJ2-1; 7 bases agree with TRBD2. Germline V gene sequence: CDR1 SEHNR, CDR2 FQNEAQ (reference sequence). The CDR3 has 14 amino acids. The V gene end was trimmed by 11 bases and the J gene end by 12 bases; junction bases not matched to a gene: 19. DNA of the CDR3: TGTGCCGGCCTACTCGCGGGAGACGGGCAGGGGCAGTTCTTC. Protein: CAGLLAGDGQGQFF.

V is TRBV10-3 and J is TRBJ2-4, with D tentatively TRBD2 (6 bases). Germline assignment: CDR1 ENHRY and CDR2 SYGVKD. V was shortened by 4 bases and J by 7 bases, with 8 bases between the two germline ends. CDR3 size: 12 residues. In DNA, the CDR3 is TGTGCCATCAGTGGGAGCGGGAACATTCAGTACTTC. Translating gives CAISGSGNIQYF.

The chain employs TRBV10-3 and TRBJ1-1, with a weak D call TRBD1 (5 bases). The CDR3 length is 13 residues. Germline V gives CDR1 ENHRY, CDR2 SYGVKD. V was shortened by 4 bases and J by 7 bases, with 13 bases between the two germline ends. The DNA for the CDR3 is TGTGCCATCAGTGGGCCAGGGATCAATGAAGCTTTCTTT. It yields the protein CAISGPGINEAFF.

This clonotype was observed a few times. The chain carries TRBV10-2 and TRBJ2-7; either TRBD1 or TRBD2 may fit D (5 bases each). Trimming cost V 4 bases and J 2 bases, with 12 bases left between them. Germline V gene data show CDR1 as WSHSY and CDR2 as SAAADI. The CDR3 has 14 amino acids. CDR3: CASSGSGTTYEQYF. CDR3 nucleotide sequence: TGCGCCAGCAGTGGTTCCGGGACCACCTACGAGCAGTACTTC.

This sequence joins TRBV12-3 or TRBV12-4 and TRBJ2-7, with 7 bases aligning to TRBD2. The ends lost 6 bases at V and 0 bases at J; junction bases unmatched: 11. The CDR3 is 16 amino acids. CDR3 residues: CASSHGLGRGSYEQYF. The CDR3 nucleotides read TGTGCCAGCAGCCACGGACTAGGCCGAGGCTCCTACGAGCAGTACTTC.

The CDR3 nucleotides are TGCGCCAGCAGCCTATCCCACCAGGGAGCCTACGAGCAGTACTTC. Amino acid sequence: CASSLSHQGAYEQYF. V gene TRBV4-1 combines with J gene TRBJ2-7; D possibly matches TRBD1 or TRBD2 (5 bases each). The length of the CDR3 is 15 residues. Trimming took 4 bases from V and 2 from J, leaving 15 bases between them. The V gene's germline CDR1 is MGHRA and CDR2 YSYEKL.

This clonotype was counted a few times. V usage is TRBV20-1 and J usage is TRBJ2-1; TRBD1 matches 8 bases. The CDR3 runs 16 residues. CDR1 is DFQATT, CDR2 SNEGSKA, per germline (reference sequence). The J segment lost 2 bases and the V segment lost 0 bases, leaving 6 bases of the junction unmatched. CDR3 sequence reads: CSARDRQGAAYNEQFF. In DNA, the CDR3 is TGCAGTGCTAGAGATCGTCAGGGGGCGGCCTACAATGAGCAGTTCTTC.

This clonotype was recorded a few times. The V call is TRBV28, the J call TRBJ2-7; TRBD1 agrees at 7 bases. Germline CDR1 is MDHEN and CDR2 is SYDVKM. J was trimmed by 3 bases and V by 7 bases; bases with no gene match: 21. The CDR3 contains 18 residues. CDR3 residues: CASTPPRRGNRRDYEQYF. CDR3 nucleotide sequence: TGTGCCAGCACCCCGCCACGCAGGGGGAACCGACGGGACTACGAGCAGTACTTC. Combining the CDR3 with reference TRBV28 and TRBJ2-7 gives the whole variable domain DVKVTQSSRYLVKRTGEKVFLECVQDMDHENMFWYRQDPGLGLRLIYFSYDVKMKEKGDIPEGYSVSREKKERFSLILESASTNQTSMYLCASTPPRRGNRRDYEQYFGPGTRLTVT.

The chain couples TRBV7-8 to TRBJ1-2, with D perhaps matching TRBD1 (5 bases). CDR3 size: 13 residues. CDR1 and CDR2 from the germline V gene are SGHVS and FQNEAQ. The V end lost 5 bases, the J end lost 8 bases, and 15 bases lay between the germline ends. The CDR3 DNA follows: TGTGCCAGCAGCCCTACAGGCCAGTACGGCTACACCTTC. Translation: CASSPTGQYGYTF.

The J gene is TRBJ2-1, the V gene TRBV29-1; D possibly corresponds to TRBD2 (7 bases). Trimming stripped 6 bases from V and 7 bases from J, with 19 bases between. Germline V lookup: CDR1 SQVTM, CDR2 ANQGSEA. The CDR3 extends over 14 amino acids. The CDR3 loop reads CSVEGGRGDNEQFF. CDR3 sequence (DNA): TGCAGCGTGGAGGGGGGGAGAGGAGATAATGAGCAGTTCTTC.